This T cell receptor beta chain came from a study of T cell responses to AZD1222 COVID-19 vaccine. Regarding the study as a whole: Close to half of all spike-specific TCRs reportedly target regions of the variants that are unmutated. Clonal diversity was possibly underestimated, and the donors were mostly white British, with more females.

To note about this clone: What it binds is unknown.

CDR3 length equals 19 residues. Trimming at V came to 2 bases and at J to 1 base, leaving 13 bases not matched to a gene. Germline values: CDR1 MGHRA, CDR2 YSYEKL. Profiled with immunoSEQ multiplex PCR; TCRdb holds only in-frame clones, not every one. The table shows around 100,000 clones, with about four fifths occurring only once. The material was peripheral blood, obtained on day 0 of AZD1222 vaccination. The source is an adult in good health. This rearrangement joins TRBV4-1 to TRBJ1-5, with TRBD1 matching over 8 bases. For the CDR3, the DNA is TGCGCCAGCAGCCAACATCTCCTCGGACAGGGAGGGAGCAATCAGCCCCAGCATTTT. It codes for CASSQHLLGQGGSNQPQHF.